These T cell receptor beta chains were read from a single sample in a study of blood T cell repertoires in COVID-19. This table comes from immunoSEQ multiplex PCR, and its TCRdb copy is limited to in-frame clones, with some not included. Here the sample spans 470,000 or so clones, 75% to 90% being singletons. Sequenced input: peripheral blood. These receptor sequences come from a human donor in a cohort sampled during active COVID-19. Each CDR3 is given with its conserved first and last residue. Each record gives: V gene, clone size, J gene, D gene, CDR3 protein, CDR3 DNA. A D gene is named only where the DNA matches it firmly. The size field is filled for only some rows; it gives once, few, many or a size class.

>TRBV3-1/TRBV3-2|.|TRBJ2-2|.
CASSHRVSGELFF
TGTGCCAGCAGCCACCGAGTTTCCGGGGAGCTGTTTTTT
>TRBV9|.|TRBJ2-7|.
CASSLDPTGSYEQYF
TGTGCCAGCAGCCTAGACCCAACTGGCTCCTACGAGCAGTACTTC
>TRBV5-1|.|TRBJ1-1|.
CASSSERGGTEAFF
TGCGCCAGCAGCTCCGAAAGGGGTGGCACTGAAGCTTTCTTT
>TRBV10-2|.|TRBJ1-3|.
CASSEGAVSGNTIYF
TGCGCCAGCAGTGAGGGGGCCGTCTCTGGAAACACCATATATTTT
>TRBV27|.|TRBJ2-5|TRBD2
CASSPRTSGREDQYF
TGTGCCAGCAGTCCGCGGACTAGCGGGAGGGAGGACCAGTACTTC
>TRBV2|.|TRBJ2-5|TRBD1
CASSEDRGLYQETQYF
TGTGCCAGCAGTGAAGACAGGGGCCTCTACCAAGAGACCCAGTACTTC
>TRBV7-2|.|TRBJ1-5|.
CASSFVSSFNQPQHF
TGTGCCAGCAGCTTTGTCTCTAGTTTCAATCAGCCCCAGCATTTT
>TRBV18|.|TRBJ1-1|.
CASSPTAMNTEAFF
TGTGCCAGCTCACCAACAGCCATGAACACTGAAGCTTTCTTT
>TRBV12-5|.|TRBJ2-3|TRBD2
CASASARGSGATDTQYF
TGTGCTAGTGCCTCGGCGAGGGGTAGCGGGGCGACAGATACGCAGTATTTT
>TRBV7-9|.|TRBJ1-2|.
CASSLGAAATYGYTF
TGTGCCAGCAGCTTAGGAGCGGCCGCTACTTATGGCTACACCTTC
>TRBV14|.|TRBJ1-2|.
CASSRNQGLGYTF
TGTGCCAGCAGCCGCAATCAGGGACTCGGCTACACCTTC
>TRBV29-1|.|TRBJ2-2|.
CSVAPSGETGELFF
TGCAGCGTTGCCCCTTCAGGGGAAACCGGGGAGCTGTTTTTT
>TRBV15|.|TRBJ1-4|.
CATSRQILESNEKLFF
TGTGCCACCAGCAGACAGATCCTGGAGTCTAATGAAAAACTGTTTTTT
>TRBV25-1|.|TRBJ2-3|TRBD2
CASSETGGSPDTQYF
TGTGCCAGCAGTGAAACGGGCGGGAGCCCAGATACGCAGTATTTT
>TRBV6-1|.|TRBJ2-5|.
CASSEAGQGRKTQYF
TGTGCCAGCAGTGAAGCCGGTCAGGGTCGAAAGACCCAGTACTTC
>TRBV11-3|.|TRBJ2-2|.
CASSLGEAGELFF
TGTGCCAGCAGCTTAGGAGAGGCCGGGGAGCTGTTTTTT
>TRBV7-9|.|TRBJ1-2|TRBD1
CASSRDRGAHYGYTF
TGTGCCAGCAGCCGGGACAGGGGGGCCCACTATGGCTACACCTTC
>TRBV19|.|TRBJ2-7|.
CASSIKESYEQYF
TGTGCCAGTAGTATCAAAGAGTCCTACGAGCAGTACTTC
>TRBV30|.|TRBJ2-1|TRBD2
CAWMWTSDVYEQFF
TGTGCCTGGATGTGGACTAGCGATGTGTATGAGCAGTTCTTC
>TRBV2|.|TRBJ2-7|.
CASGLGGLGYEQYF
TGTGCCAGCGGTCTTGGGGGGTTGGGCTACGAGCAGTACTTC
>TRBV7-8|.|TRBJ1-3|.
CASSQTGGSGNTIYF
TGTGCCAGCAGCCAGACCGGGGGTTCTGGAAACACCATATATTTT
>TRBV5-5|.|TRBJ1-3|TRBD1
CASSLWTGPSSGNTIYF
TGTGCCAGCAGCTTGTGGACAGGGCCCTCCTCTGGAAACACCATATATTTT
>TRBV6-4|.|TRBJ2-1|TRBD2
CASSARAGGPSPYEQFF
TGTGCCAGCAGTGCGCGAGCGGGAGGGCCTTCTCCCTATGAGCAGTTCTTC
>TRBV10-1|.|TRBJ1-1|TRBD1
CASSSGTGETEAFF
TGCGCCAGCAGCTCCGGGACAGGGGAGACTGAAGCTTTCTTT
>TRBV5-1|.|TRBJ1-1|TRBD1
CASSSNRGNTEAFF
TGCGCCAGCAGCTCTAACAGGGGGAACACTGAAGCTTTCTTT
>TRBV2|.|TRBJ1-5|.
CASSEARGAGQPQHF
TGTGCCAGCAGTGAAGCGCGGGGGGCAGGTCAGCCCCAGCATTTT
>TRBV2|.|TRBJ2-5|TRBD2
CASSLTSGSRETQYF
TGTGCCAGCAGTCTAACTAGCGGGAGTAGAGAGACCCAGTACTTC
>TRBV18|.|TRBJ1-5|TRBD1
CASSQEQGNQPQHF
TGTGCCAGCTCACAGGAACAGGGGAATCAGCCCCAGCATTTT
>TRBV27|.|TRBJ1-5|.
CASSLGAWQPQHF
TGTGCCAGCAGTTTGGGAGCGTGGCAGCCCCAGCATTTT
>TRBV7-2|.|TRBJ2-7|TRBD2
CASSLGLAGGSSYEQYF
TGTGCCAGCAGCCTAGGACTAGCGGGAGGGAGCTCCTACGAGCAGTACTTC
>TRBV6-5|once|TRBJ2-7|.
CASSYSVETGSYEQYF
TGTGCCAGCAGTTATTCGGTGGAAACGGGGTCCTACGAGCAGTACTTC
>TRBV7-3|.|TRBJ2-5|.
CASSQNRAQETQYF
TGTGCCAGCAGCCAAAACAGGGCACAAGAGACCCAGTACTTC
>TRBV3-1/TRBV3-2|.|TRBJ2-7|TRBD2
CASSSLGTSGEQYF
TGTGCCAGCAGCTCACTTGGGACTAGCGGCGAGCAGTACTTC
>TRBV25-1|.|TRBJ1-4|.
CASSEFQDSTNRMFF
TGTGCCAGCAGTGAATTCCAGGACAGTACTAACAGAATGTTTTTT
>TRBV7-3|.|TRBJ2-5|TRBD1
CASSPGQGLWAQYF
TGTGCCAGCAGCCCCGGACAGGGCTTGTGGGCCCAGTACTTC
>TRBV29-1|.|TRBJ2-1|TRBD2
CSVVGTSGSHEQFF
TGCAGCGTTGTCGGGACTAGCGGGAGCCATGAGCAGTTCTTC
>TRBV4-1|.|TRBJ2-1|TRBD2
CASSLSGSSYNEQFF
TGCGCCAGCAGCCTGAGCGGGAGCTCCTACAATGAGCAGTTCTTC
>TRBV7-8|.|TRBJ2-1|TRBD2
CASSLASGRYNEQFF
TGTGCCAGCAGCTTAGCTAGCGGGAGGTACAATGAGCAGTTCTTC